The clone carrying this TCR beta chain has only one observation. Original processing methods: The authors estimated nucleated cell counts from reference gene primer amplification. Using immunoSEQ multiplex PCR, the repertoire was profiled, and TCRdb retains in-frame clones only, with some absent. V and J calls and clone size are those listed in that table; D and trimming were worked out from the DNA. Of approximately 320,000 clones listed, 70% to 90% are singletons. This sample was taken from a study of blood T cell repertoires in COVID-19. Background on the study: Spain, Italy and the United States supplied samples that represented acute and convalescent COVID-19. The analysed material was cDNA or gDNA that came from T cells, B-cell-depleted T cells, or PBMCs.

CDR1 MNHNS and CDR2 SASEGT come from the germline V gene. Trimming took 1 base from V and 4 from J; bases not matched to a gene: 3. This CDR3 is built from 15 residues. The receptor's source is a human donor in a cohort sampled during active COVID-19. The chain is built from TRBV6-1 and TRBJ1-3; 8 positions match TRBD1. Sequenced sample: peripheral blood. The CDR3 reads CASSEETGGGNTIYF. The CDR3 nucleotides read TGTGCCAGCAGTGAAGAAACAGGGGGAGGAAACACCATATATTTT.